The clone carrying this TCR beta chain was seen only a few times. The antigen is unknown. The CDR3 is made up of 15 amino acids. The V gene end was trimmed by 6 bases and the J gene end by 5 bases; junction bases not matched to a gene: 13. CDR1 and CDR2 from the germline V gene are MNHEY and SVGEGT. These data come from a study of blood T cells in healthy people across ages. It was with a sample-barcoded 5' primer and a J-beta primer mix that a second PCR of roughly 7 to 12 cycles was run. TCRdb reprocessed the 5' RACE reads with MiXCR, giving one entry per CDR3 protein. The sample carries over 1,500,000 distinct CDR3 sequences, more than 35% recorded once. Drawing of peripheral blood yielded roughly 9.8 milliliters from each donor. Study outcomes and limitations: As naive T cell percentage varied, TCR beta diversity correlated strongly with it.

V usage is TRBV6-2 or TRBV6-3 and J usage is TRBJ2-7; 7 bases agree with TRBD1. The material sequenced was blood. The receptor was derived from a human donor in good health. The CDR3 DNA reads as TGTGCCAGCAGATACGGACAGGAGGAGAGTAACGAGCAGTACTTC. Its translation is CASRYGQEESNEQYF.